This entry lists 4 T cell receptor beta chains sequenced from one sample in a study of regulatory T cells in long-lasting Graves disease. With iRepertoire HTBI primers and Arm-PCR of CDR3 regions, TCR beta libraries were built. TCRdb re-called the multiplex PCR reads through MiXCR, storing one row per CDR3 protein. The table includes roughly 500,000 distinct CDR3 sequences, 20% detected once. Sample time point: persistent/refractory GD, antithyroid drugs over 5 years with positive TRAb. The TCR library was made from RNA that had been extracted from PBMCs in TRIzol. The sample consisted of peripheral blood mononuclear cells (PBMCs), taken when the disease was refractory, from a patient treated with antithyroid drugs. These TCRs come from a female donor with Graves disease.

This clonotype was seen repeatedly, ten times or more. This rearrangement joins TRBV29-1 to TRBJ1-5; TRBD1 matches 7 bases. CDR1 is SQVTM, CDR2 ANQGSEA, per germline. The length of the CDR3 is 12 residues. J gave up 4 bases and V 4 bases, and 1 base lay outside the gene matches. The CDR3 here is CSVGGQNQPQHF. The CDR3, as DNA: TGCAGCGTTGGGGGACAGAATCAGCCCCAGCATTTT. The whole variable domain, remainder taken from reference TRBV29-1 and TRBJ1-5, is SAVISQKPSRDICQRGTSLTIQCQVDSQVTMMFWYRQQPGQSLTLIATANQGSEATYESGFVIDKFPISRPNLTFSTLTVSNMSPEDSSIYLCSVGGQNQPQHFGDGTRLSIL.

This clonotype was observed many times. The genes are TRBV28 and TRBJ2-2; D perhaps matches TRBD2 (6 bases). Germline lookup yields CDR1 MDHEN and CDR2 SYDVKM. The CDR3 is 14 residues long. The ends were cut back, 6 bases at V and 5 bases at J, with 13 bases in the middle. The CDR3 sequence is CASSLGSWTGELFF. The DNA for the CDR3 is TGTGCCAGCAGCCTCGGGAGTTGGACCGGGGAGCTGTTTTTT.

This clonotype came up a few times. The chain joins TRBV30 to TRBJ2-7; D gene uncertain. The CDR3 is made up of 11 amino acids. The germline V gene encodes CDR1 GTSNPN and CDR2 SVGIG (reference sequence). The V gene lost 4 bases and the J gene lost 7 bases, with 11 bases spanning the gap. In DNA form, the CDR3 reads TGTGCCTGGACCTCCTCTTTGGAGCAGTACTTC. This encodes CAWTSSLEQYF. Full variable domain (remainder filled in from reference TRBV30 and TRBJ2-7): SQTIHQWPATLVQPVGSPLSLECTVEGTSNPNLYWYRQAAGRGLQLLFYSVGIGQISSEVPQNLSASRPQDRQFILSSKKLLLSDSGFYLCAWTSSLEQYFGPGTRLTVT.

This clonotype appeared many times. The chain couples TRBV28 to TRBJ1-2; the D gene is possibly TRBD1 (5 bases). CDR1 is MDHEN, CDR2 SYDVKM, per germline. The CDR3 has 15 residues. V lost 4 bases and J lost 1, with 13 bases in between. The chain's CDR3 is CASSSPSGGNYGYTF. Here the CDR3 DNA reads TGTGCCAGCAGTTCACCGTCTGGGGGTAACTATGGCTACACCTTC.